These 19 T cell receptor beta chains share one sample of origin, sequenced in a study of control samples from healthy donors and cancer patients. Libraries were prepared by immunoSEQ multiplex PCR; TCRdb keeps only in-frame clonotypes and omits some of them. The repertoire holds about 180,000 clones, 90% seen once, with over 1.1% in the top ten. The specimen sequenced was blood. The receptors were gathered from a woman between 45 and 65 years old in good health.

The V gene is TRBV28, the J gene TRBJ1-2, with D perhaps TRBD1 (5 bases). Trimming cost V 2 bases and J 2 bases, with 9 bases left between them. The CDR3 length is 14 residues. Germline V gene sequence: CDR1 MDHEN, CDR2 SYDVKM. CDR3 in amino acids: CASSLGGGNYGYTF. In DNA form, the CDR3 reads TGTGCCAGCAGTTTAGGGGGTGGAAACTATGGCTACACCTTC.

V is TRBV19 and J is TRBJ1-4; TRBD1 might be the D (5 bases). V lost 7 bases, J lost 5 bases, and 17 bases lay in between. CDR3 length: 15 amino acids. Germline V CDR1 and CDR2: LNHDA, SQIVND (reference sequence). This CDR3 is CASTALGGGNEKLFF. The CDR3 DNA reads as TGTGCCAGTACCGCCTTGGGGGGGGGAAATGAAAAACTGTTTTTT.

The chain is built from TRBV5-1 and TRBJ1-2; 8 bases are shared with TRBD1. The CDR3 has 14 residues. The germline CDR1 and CDR2 sequences are SGHRS and YFSETQ. J was trimmed by 4 bases and V by 4 bases; bases with no gene match: 6. The CDR3 sequence is CASSDQGATYGYTF. DNA of the CDR3: TGCGCCAGCAGCGACCAGGGGGCGACCTATGGCTACACCTTC.

The rearrangement links TRBV2 to TRBJ2-5, with 7 positions matching TRBD1. Germline V lookup: CDR1 SNHLY, CDR2 FYNNEI. J was trimmed by 6 bases and V by 3 bases; bases with no gene match: 7. This CDR3 spans 14 amino acids. The CDR3 DNA reads as TGTGCCAGCAGTGAGGGCAACAGGGGCCAGACCCAGTACTTC. Its translation: CASSEGNRGQTQYF.

The chain carries TRBV30 and TRBJ1-3; tentative D call: TRBD1 (6 bases). Trimming cost V 4 bases and J 2 bases, with 12 bases left between them. The CDR3 totals 14 residues. From germline, CDR1 is GTSNPN and CDR2 SVGIG (reference sequence). The CDR3, as DNA: TGTGCCTGGAATACAGGGTTGGCTGGAAACACCATATATTTT. Translating gives CAWNTGLAGNTIYF.

The chain joins TRBV19 to TRBJ2-6, with 11 bases lining up with TRBD2. The CDR3 length is 20 residues. Unmatched junction bases numbered 11, after V lost 0 bases and J lost 4 bases. Germline V gives CDR1 LNHDA, CDR2 SQIVND (reference sequence). The CDR3 reads CASSIDRRLAGSLGANVLTF. In DNA form, the CDR3 reads TGTGCCAGTAGTATAGATCGTCGACTAGCGGGATCGTTGGGGGCCAACGTCCTGACTTTC.

The gene calls are TRBV5-1 and TRBJ1-1, with D hard to call. The CDR3 is 14 residues long. Between the trimmed V and J ends, which lost 0 bases and 0 bases, there was a span of 6 bases. Germline V CDR1 and CDR2: SGHRS, YFSETQ. CDR3 sequence reads: CASSLEQMNTEAFF. The CDR3 region has the DNA TGCGCCAGCAGCTTGGAACAGATGAACACTGAAGCTTTCTTT.

The chain's CDR3 is CASSWTGPETQYF. The CDR3 nucleotides read TGTGCCAGCAGTTGGACAGGGCCGGAGACCCAGTACTTC. The rearrangement links TRBV6-5 to TRBJ2-5, with 8 bases matching TRBD1. Germline CDR1 is MNHEY and CDR2 is SVGAGI. The CDR3 spans 13 residues. The V and J ends lost 4 bases and 5 bases, in that order; junction bases with no gene match: 3.

V and J are TRBV5-1 and TRBJ1-4; D possibly corresponds to TRBD1 (6 bases). V was shortened by 4 bases and J by 1 base, with 14 bases between the two germline ends. Germline V lookup: CDR1 SGHRS, CDR2 YFSETQ. This CDR3 comprises 16 residues. The CDR3 spells CASSLTPQGTNEKLFF. CDR3 DNA: TGCGCCAGCAGCCTAACTCCACAGGGAACTAATGAAAAACTGTTTTTT.

The chain combines TRBV9 with TRBJ2-3; no clear D. The V and J ends lost 4 bases and 5 bases respectively, with 14 bases between them. Germline assignment: CDR1 SGDLS and CDR2 YYNGEE. This CDR3 is built from 14 residues. DNA for the CDR3: TGTGCCAGCAGCCCAAGGCCCTTCGGAGATACGCAGTATTTT. It encodes CASSPRPFGDTQYF.

This chain uses TRBV30 with TRBJ1-1; 7 nucleotides line up with TRBD1. This CDR3 is 14 amino acids long. Germline assignment: CDR1 GTSNPN and CDR2 SVGIG (reference sequence). Germline trimming cut 2 bases from V and 5 bases from J; bases unmatched to any gene: 8. As DNA, the CDR3 is TGTGCCTGGAGTCTGTTTAGGGGGCGGACTGAAGCTTTCTTT. Protein: CAWSLFRGRTEAFF.

This chain joins TRBV7-9 and TRBJ2-1; 7 bases fit TRBD1. V gave up 6 bases and J gave up 0 bases; unmatched junction bases: 2. Looked up from germline, CDR1 is SEHNR and CDR2 is FQNEAQ (reference sequence). This CDR3 contains 14 residues. CDR3: CASRGDSSYNEQFF. The CDR3 DNA sequence: TGTGCCAGCAGGGGGGACAGCTCCTACAATGAGCAGTTCTTC.

The rearrangement links TRBV4-3 to TRBJ2-1; 7 bases agree with TRBD2. The germline gives CDR1 LGHNA, CDR2 YSLEER. J was trimmed by 2 bases and V by 1 base; bases with no gene match: 2. This CDR3 spans 15 amino acids. In DNA, the CDR3 is TGCGCCAGCAGCCAAGGAGCGGGGCCCTACAATGAGCAGTTCTTC. It specifies CASSQGAGPYNEQFF.

V usage is TRBV3-1 (or the pseudogene TRBV3-2) and J usage is TRBJ2-3; 12 nucleotides line up with TRBD2. J gave up 5 bases and V 4 bases, and 7 bases lay outside the gene matches. The length of the CDR3 is 16 residues. CDR1 and CDR2 (germline): LGHDT, YNNKEL (reference sequence). The CDR3 reads CASSRTSGARRDTQYF. CDR3 nucleotide sequence: TGTGCCAGCAGCCGGACTAGCGGGGCCCGACGAGATACGCAGTATTTT.

The chain has TRBV28 and TRBJ2-7; D gene ambiguous. The CDR3 sequence is 13 residues long. CDR1 and CDR2 from the germline V gene are MDHEN and SYDVKM. V lost 2 bases to trimming and J lost 3 bases, with 8 bases between them. CDR3 residues: CASSLGRLYEQYF. CDR3 sequence (DNA): TGTGCCAGCAGTTTAGGCAGACTCTACGAGCAGTACTTC.

V and J are TRBV2 and TRBJ1-1; D is ambiguous. The ends were cut back, 7 bases at V and 1 base at J, with 13 bases in the middle. The CDR3 loop spans 14 amino acids. Looked up from germline, CDR1 is SNHLY and CDR2 is FYNNEI. The CDR3 DNA reads as TGTGCCAGCAACAGCGGGAACCGGAACACTGAAGCTTTCTTT. The encoded protein is CASNSGNRNTEAFF.

This chain uses TRBV12-3 or TRBV12-4 with TRBJ2-5; TRBD2 matches 10 bases. The CDR3 spans 13 residues. V lost 11 bases and J lost 5; bases outside the gene matches: 8. CDR3 bases: TGTGCCGTAAGCGGGGGGGCTGGGGAGACCCAGTACTTC. This gives the protein CAVSGGAGETQYF.

The rearrangement uses TRBV30 and TRBJ1-1; 7 nucleotides align to TRBD1. CDR1 and CDR2 (germline): GTSNPN, SVGIG (reference sequence). Trimming took 8 bases from V and 4 from J; bases not matched to a gene: 10. This CDR3 contains 13 residues. The CDR3 loop reads CARSGTVGTEAFF. DNA for the CDR3: TGTGCCCGCTCCGGGACAGTAGGCACTGAAGCTTTCTTT.

The chain has TRBV28 and TRBJ2-6; TRBD1 matches at 7 bases. CDR1 is MDHEN, CDR2 SYDVKM, per germline. This CDR3 region has 17 residues. The V and J ends lost 3 bases and 0 bases, in that order; junction bases with no gene match: 5. In nucleotides, the CDR3 is TGTGCCAGCAGTTTTAGACAGGGATCCTCTGGGGCCAACGTCCTGACTTTC. This sequence encodes CASSFRQGSSGANVLTF.